The 12 T cell receptor beta chains given below trace back to one sample, sequenced in a study of prognosis after radiotherapy for stage I lung cancer. Using two-round multiplex PCR, the authors amplified TCR beta CDR3 from genomic DNA. Primers were specific to each TRBV and TRBJ gene in first-round PCR. MiXCR, run by TCRdb on the multiplex PCR reads, gives a single entry per CDR3 protein. In the table there are around 11,000 distinct CDR3 sequences, roughly half of which are singletons. The material sequenced was PBMCs, taken before or after stereotactic body radiation therapy (not recorded which). The origin of the receptors is a donor over 45 with non-small cell lung cancer.

The chain is built from TRBV28 and TRBJ2-7, with TRBD1 matching over 7 bases. The CDR3 length is 15 residues. Germline V gene lookup returns CDR1 MDHEN and CDR2 SYDVKM. With 5 bases clipped from V and 13 bases from J, the junction kept 20 bases outside the gene matches. The CDR3 DNA reads as TGTGCCAGCAGTCTCCGAGACAGGGTATTCTCGTTGCATTACTTC. Its translation is CASSLRDRVFSLHYF.

The chain joins TRBV6-2 or TRBV6-3 to TRBJ2-4; D is unclear. The ends were cut back, 0 bases at V and 0 bases at J, with 9 bases in the middle. This CDR3 comprises 16 residues. Germline assignment: CDR1 MNHEY and CDR2 SVGEGT. The CDR3 sequence: CASSYSCQLAKNIQYF. The DNA of the CDR3 is TGTGCCAGCAGTTACTCTTGTCAGCTAGCCAAAAACATTCAGTACTTC.

This clonotype was detected only once. The V gene is TRBV6-2 or TRBV6-3, the J gene TRBJ1-5, with a possible D match to TRBD1 (6 bases). The CDR3 has 15 amino acids. The V and J ends lost 6 bases and 0 bases respectively, with 12 bases between them. CDR1 and CDR2 (germline): MNHEY, SVGEGT. CDR3 region: CASRTGGYSNQPQHF. For the CDR3, the DNA is TGTGCCAGCAGGACAGGAGGCTATAGCAATCAGCCCCAGCATTTT.

The V gene is TRBV15, the J gene TRBJ2-5; D is perhaps TRBD1 (6 bases). Deletions cut 1 base from V and 0 bases from J, with 12 bases between. The CDR3 spans 16 residues. Germline values: CDR1 LNHNV, CDR2 YYDKDF (reference sequence). CDR3 coding DNA: TGTGCCACCAGCAGAGTACGACAGGAATACCAAGAGACCCAGTACTTC. This codes for CATSRVRQEYQETQYF.

J is TRBJ2-1 and V is TRBV6-2 or TRBV6-3, with D hard to call. CDR1 is MNHEY and CDR2 is SVGEGT in the germline V gene. Between the trimmed V and J ends, which lost 5 bases and 13 bases, there was a span of 21 bases. The CDR3 is 14 amino acids. The DNA of the CDR3 is TGTGCCAGCAGTGAAAGGGAATTGGCTCCAGATCAGTTCTTC. This encodes CASSERELAPDQFF.

Many counts were recorded for this clonotype. V usage is TRBV5-5 and J usage is TRBJ2-3, with TRBD2 matching over 9 bases. The CDR3 length is 16 residues. V was clipped by 1 base and J by 4 bases; unmatched bases: 7. Germline loops: CDR1 SGHKS, CDR2 YYEKEE (reference sequence). The CDR3 reads CASSLRGGGVADTQYF. Here the CDR3 DNA reads TGTGCCAGCAGCTTGAGGGGCGGGGGGGTTGCAGATACGCAGTATTTT. The full variable domain, its missing parts supplied by reference TRBV5-5 and TRBJ2-3, is DAGVTQSPTHLIKTRGQQVTLRCSPISGHKSVSWYQQVLGQGPQFIFQYYEKEERGRGNFPDRFSARQFPNYSSELNVNALLLGDSALYLCASSLRGGGVADTQYFGPGTRLTVL.

This clonotype is medium-sized in the sample. The rearrangement uses TRBV7-2 and TRBJ2-2; D ambiguous. This CDR3 has 15 residues. The ends were cut back, 5 bases at V and 0 bases at J, with 10 bases in the middle. Germline CDR1 is SGHTA and CDR2 is FQGNSA. CDR3 DNA: TGTGCCAGCAGCGTTTGGGTCTCGAACACCGGGGAGCTGTTTTTT. It specifies CASSVWVSNTGELFF.

J is TRBJ2-5 and V is TRBV30; D is unclear. The CDR3 spans 11 residues. Trimming cost V 2 bases and J 2 bases, with 3 bases left between them. CDR1 GTSNPN and CDR2 SVGIG come from the germline V gene (reference sequence). CDR3 region: CAWSPQETQYF. Written as DNA, the CDR3 is TGTGCCTGGAGTCCTCAAGAGACCCAGTACTTC.

By share of the sample, this clonotype is medium-sized. The chain links TRBV6-1 to TRBJ2-7, with no clear D. The germline V gene encodes CDR1 MNHNS and CDR2 SASEGT. V dropped 7 bases and J dropped 0 bases, with 13 bases sitting between them. The CDR3 consists of 14 residues. CDR3 in amino acids: CASKTDISSYEQYF. DNA of the CDR3: TGTGCCAGCAAGACGGATATAAGCTCCTACGAGCAGTACTTC.

This clonotype showed up many times. As DNA, the CDR3 is TGCGCCAGCAGCTTGGGCCAGGGGGCGCCAGATACGCAGTATTTT. As protein: CASSLGQGAPDTQYF. V is TRBV5-1 and J is TRBJ2-3; 8 bases are shared with TRBD1. The junction had 4 bases not matched to a gene; V was cut back by 0 bases and J by 4 bases. Per germline, CDR1 SGHRS and CDR2 YFSETQ. The CDR3 covers 15 residues.

Remarks on this clonotype: One end of the junction does not line up with germline, which may come from a read error. The chain combines TRBV6-5 with TRBJ1-6, with TRBD1 matching 9 bases. Germline V gene lookup returns CDR1 MNHEY and CDR2 SVGAGI. CDR3 length: 17 residues. DNA of the CDR3: TGTGCCAGCAGTGACTCGGGACAGGGTTTCCATAATTCACCCCTCCACTTT. It yields the protein CASSDSGQGFHNSPLHF.

This clonotype turned up a few times. A clone one base away is much larger, so this may be a read error. This chain connects TRBV12-3 or TRBV12-4 to TRBJ1-1, with 8 bases fitting TRBD1. CDR3 size: 15 residues. Trimming at V came to 5 bases and at J to 4 bases, leaving 9 bases not matched to a gene. The CDR3 reads CASSRPGQEGTEAFF. The CDR3 nucleotides read TGTGCCAGCAGTCGGCCGGGACAGGAGGGCACTGAAGCTTTCTTT.